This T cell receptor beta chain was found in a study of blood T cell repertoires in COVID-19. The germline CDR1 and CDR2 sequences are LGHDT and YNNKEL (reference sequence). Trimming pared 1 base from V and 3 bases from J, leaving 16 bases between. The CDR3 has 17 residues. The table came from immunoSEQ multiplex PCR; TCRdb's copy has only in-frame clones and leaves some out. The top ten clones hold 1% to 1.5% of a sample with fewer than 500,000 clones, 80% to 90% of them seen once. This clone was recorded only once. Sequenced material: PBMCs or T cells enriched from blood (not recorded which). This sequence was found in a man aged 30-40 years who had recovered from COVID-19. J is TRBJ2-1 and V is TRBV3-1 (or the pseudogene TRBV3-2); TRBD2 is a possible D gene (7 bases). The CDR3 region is CASSQALVGGHYNEQFF. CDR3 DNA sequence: TGTGCCAGCAGCCAAGCCCTTGTGGGGGGGCACTACAATGAGCAGTTCTTC.